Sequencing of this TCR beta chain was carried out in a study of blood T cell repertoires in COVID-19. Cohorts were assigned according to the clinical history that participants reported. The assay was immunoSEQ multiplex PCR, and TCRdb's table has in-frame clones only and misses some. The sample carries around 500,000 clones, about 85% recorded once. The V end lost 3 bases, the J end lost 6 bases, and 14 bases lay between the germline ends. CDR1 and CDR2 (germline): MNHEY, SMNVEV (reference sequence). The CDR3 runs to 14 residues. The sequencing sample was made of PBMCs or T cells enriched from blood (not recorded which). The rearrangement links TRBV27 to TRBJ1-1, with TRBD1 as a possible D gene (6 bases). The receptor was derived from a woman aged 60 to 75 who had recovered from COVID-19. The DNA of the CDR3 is TGTGCCAGCAGTTTTGGAAGGGGGAGGGCTGAAGCTTTCTTT. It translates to CASSFGRGRAEAFF.